One TCR beta chain is described in this entry. The method was immunoSEQ multiplex PCR; TCRdb's version includes in-frame clones alone and lacks a portion of them. Found here are around 46,000 clones, about 89% of them singletons; the top ten hold more than 2%. V lost 5 bases and J lost 0; bases outside the gene matches: 7. The CDR3 sequence is 15 residues long. In germline, CDR1 is SGHTA, CDR2 FQGNSA. This sample is part of a study of blood T cell repertoires in COVID-19. The chain is built from TRBV7-2 and TRBJ2-7, with TRBD2 identical over 7 bases. The sequence was collected from an elderly woman with COVID-19, enrolled during active disease. The specimen sequenced was peripheral blood. CDR3 nucleotides: TGTGCCAGCAGCGCCAGAACGGGAGGCTCCTACGAGCAGTACTTC. It is translated as CASSARTGGSYEQYF.